This TCR beta chain was documented in a study of beta chain features in type 1 diabetes. Study-wide results and caveats: Any HLA effect on TCRB rearrangement was left unresolved by small sub-analyses. Although PCR might favor shorter templates, it would do so equally in patients and controls.

Only one count was recorded for this clone. Its specificity is unknown. The CDR3 has 13 amino acids. V lost 3 bases, J lost 4 bases, and 10 bases lay in between. Germline V gene lookup returns CDR1 KGHSH and CDR2 LQKENI. Every bit of the isolated RNA underwent reverse transcription, so sequencing read expressed TCRB transcripts. Method: immunoSEQ multiplex PCR; TCRdb's copy keeps in-frame clones and lacks some. The sample carries hundreds of thousands of clones, around 12% recorded once. The chain uses TRBV18 and TRBJ2-7, with D possibly being TRBD1 (6 bases). The sequenced material came from naive CD4+ T cells from blood. The receptor's source is a man aged 18 to 35 in good health. Here the CDR3 reads CASSPSTGYEQYF. DNA for the CDR3: TGTGCCAGCTCACCCTCGACAGGATACGAGCAGTACTTC.